This entry is about one TCR beta chain. As yet, its antigen is unknown. The sample belongs to a study of shared clonotypes between healthy human individuals. Findings and limits, study-wide: What limited the represented genetic and exposure-history diversity was the small number of donors.

CDR3 length: 15 residues. The germline gives CDR1 MNHEY, CDR2 SVGAGI. V was trimmed by 6 bases and J by 1 base, leaving 15 bases between them. It was at deep level that the assay was run. Sequencing used immunoSEQ multiplex PCR; TCRdb keeps in-frame clones, though not all of them. The sample lists a few million clones; roughly 93% were seen once. This receptor was obtained from a man aged 18 to 29 in good health. Some clones in this sample may be carry-over from other donors' samples. The chain is built from TRBV6-5 and TRBJ1-1, with D possibly matching TRBD1 (6 bases). The sequenced sample was naive CD4+ T cells from PBMCs. This sample's subset: CD45RA+ positively selected. CDR3 in amino acids: CASSLRQVGNTEAFF. DNA for the CDR3: TGTGCCAGCAGCCTTAGACAGGTGGGGAACACTGAAGCTTTCTTT.